This record covers a single TCR beta chain. Its antigen is not identified. These data belong to a study of cytomegalovirus exposure and HLA in healthy donors. The overall study: Researchers previously reported finding roughly 120 million unique TCR beta sequences from roughly 200 million T cells. Regarding the study as a whole: The authors later linked a missense DCLRE1C variant to TCR beta V- and J-gene trimming. Across donors, sequencing depth was assumed by presence/absence analyses to be roughly uniform.

V lost 6 bases and J lost 1; bases outside the gene matches: 6. The germline V gene has CDR1 SGHRS and CDR2 YFSETQ. This CDR3 is built from 15 residues. Primers: 60 Vbeta forward and 13 Jbeta reverse. Some clones are missing from TCRdb's copy, which holds only in-frame ones; the method was immunoSEQ multiplex PCR. The sample shows 180,000 or so clones, 70% to 90% of them seen only once. The sequenced sample consisted of PBMCs. The chain couples TRBV5-1 to TRBJ2-1, with TRBD2 matching 8 bases. The receptor comes from a woman in her thirties in good health and CMV-seronegative. In DNA form, the CDR3 reads TGCGCCAGCACCCGGGGGGGCCAGTCCTACAATGAGCAGTTCTTC. Its translation is CASTRGGQSYNEQFF.